The present T cell receptor beta chain was sequenced within a study of blood T cell repertoires in COVID-19. Study information: T cells, B-cell-depleted T cells, or PBMCs provided the cDNA or gDNA that served as material.

The CDR3 runs 13 residues. V lost 2 bases, J lost 4 bases, and 8 bases lay in between. Germline V gene sequence: CDR1 KGHSH, CDR2 LQKENI. As handled by the study authors: Amplification from reference gene primers served as the basis for estimated nucleated cell counts. Clones were sequenced by immunoSEQ multiplex PCR, and TCRdb holds only the in-frame ones, with some missing. V, J and clone size are those of that table, while D and trimming were read from the DNA. The sample holds 150,000 to 200,000 clones, around 95% seen once. Patients at the Seattle site were enrolled during active infection and followed longitudinally.

The sequencing sample was made of peripheral blood. This clonotype was sampled from a man aged 25-40 years with COVID-19, enrolled during active disease. The V and J genes are TRBV18 and TRBJ1-2; D not resolved. CDR3 loop: CASSPDSGYGYTF. The CDR3 DNA follows: TGTGCCAGCTCACCAGATAGCGGCTATGGCTACACCTTC.